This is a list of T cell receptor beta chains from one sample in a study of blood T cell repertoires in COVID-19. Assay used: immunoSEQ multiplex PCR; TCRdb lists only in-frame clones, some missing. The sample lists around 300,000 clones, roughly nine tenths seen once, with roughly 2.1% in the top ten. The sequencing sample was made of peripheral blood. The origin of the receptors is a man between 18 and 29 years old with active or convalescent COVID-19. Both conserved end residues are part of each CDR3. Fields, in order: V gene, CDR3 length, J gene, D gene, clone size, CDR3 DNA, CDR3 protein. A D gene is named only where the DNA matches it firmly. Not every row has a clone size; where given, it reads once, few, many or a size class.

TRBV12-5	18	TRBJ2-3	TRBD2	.	TGTGCTAGTGGTCCCGGACTAGCGGGGTATTCTAGCACAGATACGCAGTATTTT	CASGPGLAGYSSTDTQYF
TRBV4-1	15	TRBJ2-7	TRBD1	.	TGCGCCAGCAGCTTAGAGACAGGGCTAATCTACGAGCAGTACTTC	CASSLETGLIYEQYF
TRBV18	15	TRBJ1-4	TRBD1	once	TGTGCCAGCTCACCGGACAGGCCCCCAAATGAAAAACTGTTTTTT	CASSPDRPPNEKLFF
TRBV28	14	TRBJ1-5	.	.	TGTGCCAGCAGTTTCAGGGCACGCAATCAGCCCCAGCATTTT	CASSFRARNQPQHF
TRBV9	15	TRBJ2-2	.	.	TGTGCCAGCAGCGTCCGGGAATCGAACACCGGGGAGCTGTTTTTT	CASSVRESNTGELFF
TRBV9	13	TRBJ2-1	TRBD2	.	TGTGCCAGCAGCGTAGGGGCTAGCGGGAGGGAATTCTTC	CASSVGASGREFF
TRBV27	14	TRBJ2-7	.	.	TGTGCCAGCAGTTTATACAGGAACTCCTACGAGCAGTACTTC	CASSLYRNSYEQYF
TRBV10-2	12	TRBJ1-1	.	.	TGCGCCAGCAGTGAGTCTACAGGCTTGGCTTTCTTT	CASSESTGLAFF
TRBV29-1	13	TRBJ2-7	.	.	TGCAGCGCCCGAATTGGGGGGACCTACGAGCAGTACTTC	CSARIGGTYEQYF
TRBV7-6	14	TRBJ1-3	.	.	TGTGCCAGCAGCTTAGGCAGGGGCTTCAACACCATATATTTT	CASSLGRGFNTIYF
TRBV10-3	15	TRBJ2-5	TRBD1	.	TGTGCCATCAGTGACCCTAGGACAGGGCGAGAGACCCAGTACTTC	CAISDPRTGRETQYF
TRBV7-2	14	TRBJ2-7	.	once	TGTGCCAGCAGCAAAGGGGGGGGGAGCGCCGAGCAGTACTTC	CASSKGGGSAEQYF